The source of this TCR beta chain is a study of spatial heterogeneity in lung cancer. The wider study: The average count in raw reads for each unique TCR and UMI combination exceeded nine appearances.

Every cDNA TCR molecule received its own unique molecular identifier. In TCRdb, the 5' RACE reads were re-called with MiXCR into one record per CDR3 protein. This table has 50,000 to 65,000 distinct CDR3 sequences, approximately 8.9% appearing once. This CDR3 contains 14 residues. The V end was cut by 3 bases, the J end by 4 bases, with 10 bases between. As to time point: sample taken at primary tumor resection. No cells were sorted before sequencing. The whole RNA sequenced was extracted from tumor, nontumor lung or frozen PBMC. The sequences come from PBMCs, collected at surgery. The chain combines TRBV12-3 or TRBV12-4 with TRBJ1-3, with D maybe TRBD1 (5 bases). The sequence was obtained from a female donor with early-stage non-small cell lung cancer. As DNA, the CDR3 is TGTGCCAGCAGTTTCCCAGGGACCGGAAACACCATATATTTT. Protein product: CASSFPGTGNTIYF.